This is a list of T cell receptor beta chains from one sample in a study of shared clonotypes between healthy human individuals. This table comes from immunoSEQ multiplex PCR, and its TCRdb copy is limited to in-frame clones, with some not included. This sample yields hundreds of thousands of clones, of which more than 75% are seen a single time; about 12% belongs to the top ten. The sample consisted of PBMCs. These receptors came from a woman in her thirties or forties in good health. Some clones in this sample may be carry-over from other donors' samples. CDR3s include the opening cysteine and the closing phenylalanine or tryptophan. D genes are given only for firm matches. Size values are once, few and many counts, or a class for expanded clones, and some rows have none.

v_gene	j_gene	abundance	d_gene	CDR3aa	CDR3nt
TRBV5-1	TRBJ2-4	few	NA	CASSLDGEGIQYF	TGCGCCAGCAGCCTTGACGGTGAGGGCATTCAGTACTTC
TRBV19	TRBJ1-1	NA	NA	CASSFRGGVTEAFF	TGTGCCAGTAGTTTCAGGGGCGGTGTCACTGAAGCTTTCTTT
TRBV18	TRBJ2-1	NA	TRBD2	CASSPGSGTGHNEQFF	TGTGCCAGCTCACCGGGCAGCGGGACCGGGCACAATGAGCAGTTCTTC
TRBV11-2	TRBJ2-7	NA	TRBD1	CASHKTGTGDEQYF	TGTGCCAGCCATAAAACCGGGACAGGGGACGAGCAGTACTTC
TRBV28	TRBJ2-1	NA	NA	CASRSPWQRQFF	TGTGCCAGCAGATCGCCATGGCAGCGGCAGTTCTTC
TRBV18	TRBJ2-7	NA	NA	CASSPQGGAYEQYF	TGTGCCAGCTCACCTCAAGGGGGAGCCTACGAGCAGTACTTC
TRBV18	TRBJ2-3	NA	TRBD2	CASSPTISGRSTDTQYF	TGTGCCAGCTCACCTACCATTAGCGGGAGGAGCACAGATACGCAGTATTTT
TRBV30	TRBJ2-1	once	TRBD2	CAAELAGLGEQFF	TGTGCCGCAGAACTAGCGGGACTGGGTGAGCAGTTCTTC
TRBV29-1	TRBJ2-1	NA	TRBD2	CSAAGTSGSRRYNEQFF	TGCAGCGCGGCCGGGACTAGCGGGAGCCGGCGGTACAATGAGCAGTTCTTC
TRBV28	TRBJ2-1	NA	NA	CASWKRDEQFF	TGTGCCAGCTGGAAAAGGGATGAGCAGTTCTTC